This T cell receptor beta chain appears in the sequencing data of a study of shared clonotypes between healthy human individuals. TCRdb's copy holds only in-frame clones and misses some; the assay was immunoSEQ multiplex PCR. The sample lists 2.3 million or so clones; just over 90% were seen once. The CDR3 extends over 12 amino acids. Germline V gives CDR1 SGHRS, CDR2 YFSETQ. The chain joins TRBV5-1 to TRBJ2-5; D uncertain. The J call is uncertain, as TRBJ2-7 better fits the DNA end. Sequencing was carried out using naive CD4+ T cells from PBMCs. The subset denotes: CD45RA+ positively selected. The TCR originated in a man between 18 and 35 years old in good health. Some clones in this sample may be carry-over from other donors' samples. In DNA form, the CDR3 reads TGCGCCAGCAGCTCTTCGAACTACGAGCAGTACTTC. The encoded protein is CASSSSNYEQYF.